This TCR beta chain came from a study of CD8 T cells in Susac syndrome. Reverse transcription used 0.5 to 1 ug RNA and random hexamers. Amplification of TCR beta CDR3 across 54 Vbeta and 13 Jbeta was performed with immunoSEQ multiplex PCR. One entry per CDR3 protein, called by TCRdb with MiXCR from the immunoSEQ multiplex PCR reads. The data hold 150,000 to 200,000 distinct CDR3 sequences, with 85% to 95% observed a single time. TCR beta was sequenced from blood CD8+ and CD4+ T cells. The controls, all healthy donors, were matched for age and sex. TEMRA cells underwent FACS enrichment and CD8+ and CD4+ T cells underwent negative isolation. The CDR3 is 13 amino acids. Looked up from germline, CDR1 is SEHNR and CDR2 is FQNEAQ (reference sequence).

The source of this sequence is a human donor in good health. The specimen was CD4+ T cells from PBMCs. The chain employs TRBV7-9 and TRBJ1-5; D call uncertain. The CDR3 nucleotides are TGTGCGATCAGCTTGGATAGCAATCAGCCCCAGCATTTT. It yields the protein CAISLDSNQPQHF.